Shown below are 8 T cell receptor beta chains from a single sample sequenced in a study of human T cells and chemical hapten exposure. Attachment of unique molecular identifiers to individual cDNA molecules was performed in the library. TCRdb re-analysed the reads in MiXCR, keeping a single row per CDR3 protein. Among about 2,600 distinct CDR3 sequences listed, 40% to 55% were seen once. Treatment noted: therapeutic diphenylcyclopropenone sensitization with weekly scalp DPC. Sequencing was performed on whole blood, taken before DPC sensitization or 2, 6, or about 24 weeks after (not recorded which). The origin of the receptors is an adult with alopecia areata. Some clones in this sample may be carry-over from other donors' samples. This table probably holds off-target reads from a library built for another chain.

This chain uses TRBV28 with TRBJ2-3, with 12 bases aligning to TRBD2. J gave up 0 bases and V 6 bases, and 19 bases lay outside the gene matches. The CDR3 contains 21 residues. Germline values: CDR1 MDHEN, CDR2 SYDVKM. This CDR3 reads CASSRDRARTSGRTSTDTQYF. CDR3 coding DNA: TGTGCCAGCAGCCGCGACAGGGCAAGAACTAGCGGGAGGACTAGCACAGATACGCAGTATTTT. The full variable domain, in which reference TRBV28 and TRBJ2-3 provide the parts outside the CDR3, is DVKVTQSSRYLVKRTGEKVFLECVQDMDHENMFWYRQDPGLGLRLIYFSYDVKMKEKGDIPEGYSVSREKKERFSLILESASTNQTSMYLCASSRDRARTSGRTSTDTQYFGPGTRLTVL.

Concerning this clonotype itself: The junction departs from the called germline gene at one end, perhaps through a read error. The chain couples TRBV6-2 or TRBV6-3 to TRBJ2-7, with 14 bases lining up with TRBD2. The CDR3 is made up of 20 amino acids. The germline V gene has CDR1 MNHEY and CDR2 SVGEGT. CDR3 region: CASMTIAATSGRVSSYEQYF. DNA for the CDR3: TGTGCCAGCATGACCATCGCTGCGACTAGCGGGAGGGTGAGCTCCTACGAACAGTACTTC.

This clonotype was seen a handful of times. The CDR3 is CASSSTGTGGSSYEQYF. DNA for the CDR3: TGCGCCAGCAGCTCGACCGGGACAGGGGGCAGTTCCTACGAGCAGTACTTC. J is TRBJ2-7 and V is TRBV5-1; 12 bases are a match to TRBD1. The junction had 8 bases not matched to a gene; V was cut back by 3 bases and J by 1 base. Germline-derived CDR1 and CDR2 are SGHRS and YFSETQ. CDR3 size: 17 residues.

The rearrangement links TRBV7-2 to TRBJ2-3; D not resolved. Germline V gene sequence: CDR1 SGHTA, CDR2 FQGNSA. The CDR3 has 13 residues. V was pared by 0 bases and J by 6 bases, with 7 bases between. The CDR3 coding sequence is TGTGCCAGCAGCTTAGCTAGCTTCGATACGCAGTATTTT. Protein sequence: CASSLASFDTQYF.

The CDR3 sequence is CASSPTGAQTQYF. CDR3 DNA: TGTGCCAGCAGCCCGACAGGGGCGCAGACCCAGTACTTC. The chain uses TRBV7-9 and TRBJ2-5, with TRBD1 matching over 8 bases. CDR3 length equals 13 residues. Germline assignment: CDR1 SEHNR and CDR2 FQNEAQ (reference sequence). With V trimmed by 5 bases and J by 6 bases, 5 bases remained unmatched.

The chain joins TRBV7-9 to TRBJ1-2; D gene unclear. Deletions cut 7 bases from V and 5 bases from J, with 8 bases between. This CDR3 is 11 amino acids long. The V gene's germline CDR1 is SEHNR and CDR2 FQNEAQ (reference sequence). The CDR3 loop reads CASNREYGYTF. CDR3 DNA: TGTGCCAGCAACCGGGAATATGGCTACACCTTC.

This sequence joins TRBV9 and TRBJ2-3; possible D gene TRBD2, 6 bases. CDR1 and CDR2 from the germline V gene are SGDLS and YYNGEE. V was pared by 2 bases and J by 3 bases, with 10 bases between. CDR3 length: 14 residues. The CDR3 bases are TGTGCCAGCAGCGTCCTAGCGTTGACAGATACGCAGTATTTT. Encoded protein: CASSVLALTDTQYF.

The J gene is TRBJ2-7, the V gene TRBV29-1; 10 bases line up with TRBD1. The V segment lost 1 base and the J segment 3 bases; nucleotides outside the gene matches: 0. The CDR3 is 13 amino acids. Germline-derived CDR1 and CDR2 are SQVTM and ANQGSEA. CDR3 region: CSVEGTGGYEQYF. The CDR3 DNA follows: TGCAGCGTTGAAGGGACAGGGGGCTACGAGCAGTACTTC.